This is a list of T cell receptor beta chains from one sample in a study of OX40 agonist ivuxolimab in advanced cancers. Assay: immunoSEQ multiplex PCR; the TCRdb copy retains only in-frame clones and omits some. This table has about 15,000 clones, roughly 80% appearing once. Source: CD4+ or CD8+ T cells sorted from blood, taken in a trial of the OX40 agonist ivuxolimab. The receptors were gathered from an adult with an advanced solid tumor such as melanoma, head and neck, liver or kidney cancer. Each CDR3 is given with its conserved first and last residue. The D gene is left open where the match is weak. For some rows the clone size is stated as once, few or many, or as a class when expanded; others skip it.

abundance: -; j_gene: TRBJ2-1; d_gene: -; v_gene: TRBV7-9; len: 13; CDR3aa: CASSSEFDNEQFF; CDR3nt: TGTGCCAGCAGCTCCGAGTTCGACAATGAGCAGTTCTTC
abundance: -; j_gene: TRBJ1-2; d_gene: -; v_gene: TRBV27; len: 15; CDR3aa: CASSLSPRLEDGYTF; CDR3nt: TGTGCCAGCAGTTTATCGCCCCGGTTAGAAGATGGCTACACCTTC
abundance: -; j_gene: TRBJ2-1; d_gene: -; v_gene: TRBV7-9; len: 16; CDR3aa: CASSLLSGAGYNEQFF; CDR3nt: TGTGCCAGCAGCTTACTTTCGGGGGCGGGGTACAATGAGCAGTTCTTC
abundance: -; j_gene: TRBJ2-3; d_gene: -; v_gene: TRBV11-3; len: 13; CDR3aa: CASSRETGDTQYF; CDR3nt: TGTGCCAGCAGCAGGGAGACGGGAGATACGCAGTATTTT
abundance: -; j_gene: TRBJ1-2; d_gene: TRBD1; v_gene: TRBV27; len: 19; CDR3aa: CASSLFRGDTAGQTYGYTF; CDR3nt: TGTGCCAGCAGTTTATTTCGGGGGGATACGGCGGGACAGACCTATGGCTACACCTTC
abundance: -; j_gene: TRBJ2-7; d_gene: TRBD2; v_gene: TRBV27; len: 15; CDR3aa: CASSLGGLAGYEQYF; CDR3nt: TGTGCCAGCAGTCTCGGGGGACTAGCAGGGTACGAGCAGTACTTC
abundance: -; j_gene: TRBJ2-5; d_gene: -; v_gene: TRBV19; len: 13; CDR3aa: CATKDSEQETQYF; CDR3nt: TGTGCCACCAAAGACAGCGAACAAGAGACCCAGTACTTC
abundance: few; j_gene: TRBJ2-1; d_gene: TRBD2; v_gene: TRBV6-4; len: 14; CDR3aa: CASSDSSGSNEQFF; CDR3nt: TGTGCCAGCAGTGACTCGAGCGGGAGCAATGAGCAGTTCTTC
abundance: -; j_gene: TRBJ1-1; d_gene: -; v_gene: TRBV11-2; len: 13; CDR3aa: CASSLDLKTEAFF; CDR3nt: TGTGCCAGCAGCTTAGATTTGAAAACTGAAGCTTTCTTT
abundance: -; j_gene: TRBJ1-3; d_gene: TRBD1; v_gene: TRBV11-2; len: 18; CDR3aa: CASSRTGVRSGSGNTIYF; CDR3nt: TGTGCCAGCAGCCGGACAGGGGTCCGGAGCGGTTCTGGAAACACCATATATTTT
abundance: -; j_gene: TRBJ2-1; d_gene: TRBD2; v_gene: TRBV7-9; len: 17; CDR3aa: CASSPGLAGAGYNEQFF; CDR3nt: TGTGCCAGCAGCCCCGGACTAGCGGGAGCGGGTTACAATGAGCAGTTCTTC